These T cell receptor beta chains were read from a single sample in a study of blood T cell repertoires in COVID-19. Clones were sequenced by immunoSEQ multiplex PCR, and TCRdb holds only the in-frame ones, with some missing. The sample lists roughly 260,000 clones; roughly 86% were seen once. Sequenced input: PBMCs or T cells enriched from blood (not recorded which). The receptors here all came from a woman aged 18-35 years who had recovered from COVID-19. The CDR3 runs from the conserved cysteine through the conserved F or W. A D gene is named only where the DNA matches it firmly. Clone size is shown for a subset of rows, as once, few, many or a class of expanded clone.

D gene: TRBD1; clone size: NA; V gene: TRBV6-2/TRBV6-3; J gene: TRBJ2-6; CDR3 protein: CASSDGDSSFSGANVLTF; CDR3 DNA: TGTGCCAGCAGTGACGGGGACAGTTCGTTCTCTGGGGCCAACGTCCTGACTTTC
D gene: NA; clone size: NA; V gene: TRBV5-1; J gene: TRBJ2-1; CDR3 protein: CASSLASASEQFF; CDR3 DNA: TGCGCCAGCAGCTTGGCATCGGCTAGCGAGCAGTTCTTC
D gene: NA; clone size: NA; V gene: TRBV7-3; J gene: TRBJ2-1; CDR3 protein: CASSPLGGEQFF; CDR3 DNA: TGTGCCAGCAGCCCCCTCGGGGGTGAGCAGTTCTTC
D gene: NA; clone size: NA; V gene: TRBV6-6; J gene: TRBJ1-1; CDR3 protein: CASSYSGQGSEAFF; CDR3 DNA: TGTGCCAGCAGTTACTCGGGGCAGGGGTCTGAAGCTTTCTTT
D gene: TRBD1; clone size: NA; V gene: TRBV9; J gene: TRBJ1-2; CDR3 protein: CASSVRQGVPYGYTF; CDR3 DNA: TGTGCCAGCAGCGTTAGACAGGGGGTACCTTATGGCTACACCTTC
D gene: TRBD1; clone size: NA; V gene: TRBV6-2/TRBV6-3; J gene: TRBJ2-1; CDR3 protein: CASSRDRVRDEQFF; CDR3 DNA: TGTGCCAGCAGCCGGGACAGGGTACGCGATGAGCAGTTCTTC
D gene: NA; clone size: NA; V gene: TRBV19; J gene: TRBJ2-2; CDR3 protein: CASGRLQGNTGELFF; CDR3 DNA: TGTGCCAGTGGGCGGCTACAGGGGAACACCGGGGAGCTGTTTTTT
D gene: TRBD1; clone size: NA; V gene: TRBV5-6; J gene: TRBJ2-2; CDR3 protein: CASSFGTGNTGELFF; CDR3 DNA: TGTGCCAGCAGCTTTGGGACAGGGAACACCGGGGAGCTGTTTTTT
D gene: NA; clone size: once; V gene: TRBV3-1/TRBV3-2; J gene: TRBJ1-5; CDR3 protein: CASSQDARSNQPQHF; CDR3 DNA: TGTGCCAGCAGCCAAGATGCCAGAAGCAATCAGCCCCAGCATTTT
D gene: TRBD1; clone size: once; V gene: TRBV27; J gene: TRBJ1-1; CDR3 protein: CASRPIGQAMNTEAFF; CDR3 DNA: TGTGCCAGCAGACCTATCGGACAGGCTATGAACACTGAAGCTTTCTTT
D gene: TRBD1; clone size: few; V gene: TRBV10-3; J gene: TRBJ2-3; CDR3 protein: CAISGQGADTQYF; CDR3 DNA: TGTGCCATCAGTGGCCAGGGGGCAGATACGCAGTATTTT
D gene: NA; clone size: NA; V gene: TRBV5-6; J gene: TRBJ1-2; CDR3 protein: CASSGTWDGYNGYTF; CDR3 DNA: TGTGCCAGCAGCGGGACTTGGGACGGATACAATGGCTACACCTTC
D gene: TRBD1; clone size: NA; V gene: TRBV6-2/TRBV6-3; J gene: TRBJ2-3; CDR3 protein: CASSTGTGSTDTQYF; CDR3 DNA: TGTGCCAGCAGCACAGGGACAGGCAGCACAGATACGCAGTATTTT
D gene: TRBD2; clone size: NA; V gene: TRBV3-1/TRBV3-2; J gene: TRBJ2-5; CDR3 protein: CASSRTSGGETQYF; CDR3 DNA: TGTGCCAGCAGCCGGACTAGCGGGGGAGAGACCCAGTACTTC
D gene: NA; clone size: NA; V gene: TRBV9; J gene: TRBJ2-1; CDR3 protein: CASSVGVVNEQFF; CDR3 DNA: TGTGCCAGCAGCGTAGGAGTGGTCAATGAGCAGTTCTTC
D gene: NA; clone size: NA; V gene: TRBV29-1; J gene: TRBJ2-1; CDR3 protein: CSVDHGNEQFF; CDR3 DNA: TGCAGCGTTGATCACGGGAATGAGCAGTTCTTC
D gene: TRBD1; clone size: NA; V gene: TRBV9; J gene: TRBJ2-1; CDR3 protein: CASSVPGTGLGEQFF; CDR3 DNA: TGTGCCAGCAGCGTTCCAGGGACAGGGTTAGGTGAGCAGTTCTTC
D gene: NA; clone size: NA; V gene: TRBV30; J gene: TRBJ1-4; CDR3 protein: CAWSVRWSEKLFF; CDR3 DNA: TGTGCCTGGAGTGTACGTTGGAGTGAAAAACTGTTTTTT
D gene: NA; clone size: NA; V gene: TRBV12-3/TRBV12-4; J gene: TRBJ1-1; CDR3 protein: CASRAPGNTEAFF; CDR3 DNA: TGTGCCAGCAGGGCCCCGGGGAACACTGAAGCTTTCTTT
D gene: NA; clone size: NA; V gene: TRBV7-9; J gene: TRBJ2-7; CDR3 protein: CASSSIQGSLYF; CDR3 DNA: TGTGCCAGCAGCTCCATACAGGGCTCCCTGTACTTC
D gene: TRBD2; clone size: NA; V gene: TRBV15; J gene: TRBJ2-3; CDR3 protein: CATSRDQAGDVDTQYF; CDR3 DNA: TGTGCCACCAGCAGAGATCAAGCGGGAGACGTAGATACGCAGTATTTT
D gene: NA; clone size: NA; V gene: TRBV7-9; J gene: TRBJ2-1; CDR3 protein: CASSLDLSVGYHNEQFF; CDR3 DNA: TGTGCCAGCAGCTTAGATCTCAGCGTTGGATATCACAATGAGCAGTTCTTC
D gene: NA; clone size: NA; V gene: TRBV10-3; J gene: TRBJ1-4; CDR3 protein: CAISENGAFVGEKLFF; CDR3 DNA: TGTGCCATCAGTGAAAATGGGGCTTTCGTCGGGGAAAAACTGTTTTTT
D gene: TRBD2; clone size: NA; V gene: TRBV7-3; J gene: TRBJ2-1; CDR3 protein: CASSRGAAGGREKFF; CDR3 DNA: TGTGCCAGCAGCCGTGGCGCGGCCGGCGGGAGGGAAAAGTTCTTC
D gene: NA; clone size: NA; V gene: TRBV7-9; J gene: TRBJ1-1; CDR3 protein: CASSLATGTEAFF; CDR3 DNA: TGTGCCAGCAGCTTAGCCACAGGAACTGAAGCTTTCTTT
D gene: TRBD1; clone size: NA; V gene: TRBV2; J gene: TRBJ2-1; CDR3 protein: CASSAEGQGLGQFF; CDR3 DNA: TGTGCCAGCAGCGCCGAGGGACAGGGCCTGGGGCAGTTCTTC
D gene: NA; clone size: NA; V gene: TRBV19; J gene: TRBJ1-1; CDR3 protein: CASSKRQGNTEAFF; CDR3 DNA: TGTGCCAGTTCTAAAAGGCAGGGAAACACTGAAGCTTTCTTT
D gene: TRBD2; clone size: NA; V gene: TRBV5-1; J gene: TRBJ2-7; CDR3 protein: CASSLTGTSGYEQYF; CDR3 DNA: TGCGCCAGCAGCTTGACCGGGACTAGCGGCTACGAGCAGTACTTC
D gene: NA; clone size: once; V gene: TRBV7-9; J gene: TRBJ1-2; CDR3 protein: CASSPGGFGGSNYGYTF; CDR3 DNA: TGTGCCAGCAGCCCCGGCGGGTTTGGAGGGTCGAACTATGGCTACACCTTC
D gene: TRBD2; clone size: NA; V gene: TRBV4-2; J gene: TRBJ2-1; CDR3 protein: CASSQGASGGAVEQFF; CDR3 DNA: TGTGCCAGCAGCCAAGGAGCTAGCGGGGGGGCGGTTGAGCAGTTCTTC
D gene: NA; clone size: NA; V gene: TRBV9; J gene: TRBJ1-1; CDR3 protein: CASRDSGRVAEAFF; CDR3 DNA: TGTGCCAGCAGGGACAGTGGGCGGGTGGCTGAAGCTTTCTTT
D gene: TRBD1; clone size: NA; V gene: TRBV6-5; J gene: TRBJ2-7; CDR3 protein: CASKVETGGDEQYF; CDR3 DNA: TGTGCCAGCAAGGTTGAGACAGGGGGTGACGAGCAGTACTTC
D gene: NA; clone size: NA; V gene: TRBV28; J gene: TRBJ1-2; CDR3 protein: CASSLGAGAGGYTF; CDR3 DNA: TGTGCCAGCAGTCTGGGGGCAGGGGCGGGTGGCTACACCTTC
D gene: NA; clone size: NA; V gene: TRBV7-9; J gene: TRBJ1-1; CDR3 protein: CASSVRGAEAFF; CDR3 DNA: TGTGCCAGCAGCGTGCGGGGGGCTGAAGCTTTCTTT
D gene: NA; clone size: once; V gene: TRBV27; J gene: TRBJ2-1; CDR3 protein: CASSSLGGADNEQFF; CDR3 DNA: TGTGCCAGCAGTTCCCTAGGGGGAGCAGACAATGAGCAGTTCTTC
D gene: NA; clone size: NA; V gene: TRBV12-3/TRBV12-4; J gene: TRBJ1-1; CDR3 protein: CASSFRRNTEAFF; CDR3 DNA: TGTGCCAGCAGTTTCCGTCGGAACACTGAAGCTTTCTTT
D gene: TRBD2; clone size: NA; V gene: TRBV5-4; J gene: TRBJ2-5; CDR3 protein: CASSPTSRSQETQYF; CDR3 DNA: TGTGCCAGCAGCCCGACTAGCCGTTCCCAAGAGACCCAGTACTTC
D gene: TRBD2; clone size: NA; V gene: TRBV29-1; J gene: TRBJ2-1; CDR3 protein: CSVYVAGASYNEQFF; CDR3 DNA: TGCAGCGTTTACGTAGCGGGGGCCTCCTACAATGAGCAGTTCTTC
D gene: TRBD1; clone size: NA; V gene: TRBV29-1; J gene: TRBJ2-4; CDR3 protein: CSVGAWTGEDKNIQYF; CDR3 DNA: TGCAGCGTGGGGGCCTGGACAGGGGAAGACAAAAACATTCAGTACTTC
D gene: TRBD2; clone size: NA; V gene: TRBV27; J gene: TRBJ2-5; CDR3 protein: CASSPIAGEETQYF; CDR3 DNA: TGTGCCAGCAGCCCAATAGCGGGAGAAGAGACCCAGTACTTC